This TCR beta chain was sequenced in a study of spatial heterogeneity in lung cancer. Looked up from germline, CDR1 is SGHTA and CDR2 is FQGNSA. This CDR3 has 14 residues. The germline V and J ends were trimmed by 5 bases and 4 bases, with 14 bases remaining between them. Time point indicated: sample taken at primary tumor resection. Unsorted whole RNA of tumor, nontumor lung or frozen PBMC was sequenced. MiXCR, run by TCRdb on the 5' RACE reads, gives a single entry per CDR3 protein. The sample shows about 85,000 distinct CDR3 sequences, approximately 20% of them seen only once. This sequence joins TRBV7-2 and TRBJ1-1, with D unclear. This specimen was PBMCs, taken at surgery. The clonotype comes from a male donor with early-stage non-small cell lung cancer. The CDR3 loop reads CASSPGPRSTEAFF. The CDR3 bases are TGTGCCAGCAGCCCGGGCCCAAGGAGCACTGAAGCTTTCTTT.